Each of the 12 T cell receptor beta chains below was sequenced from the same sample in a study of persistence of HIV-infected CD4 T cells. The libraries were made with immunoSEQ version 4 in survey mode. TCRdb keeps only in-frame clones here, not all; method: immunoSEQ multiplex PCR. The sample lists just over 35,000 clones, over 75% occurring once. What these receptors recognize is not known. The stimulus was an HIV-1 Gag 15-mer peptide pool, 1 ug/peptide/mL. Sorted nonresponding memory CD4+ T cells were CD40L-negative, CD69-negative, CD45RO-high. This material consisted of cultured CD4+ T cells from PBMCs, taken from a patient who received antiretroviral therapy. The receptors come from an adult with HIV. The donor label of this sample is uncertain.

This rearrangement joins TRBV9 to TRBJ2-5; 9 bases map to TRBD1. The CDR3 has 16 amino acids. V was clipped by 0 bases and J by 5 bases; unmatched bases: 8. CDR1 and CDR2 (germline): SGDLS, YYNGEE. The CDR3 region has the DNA TGTGCCAGCAGCGTAGAGGAGGGACAGGGATGGGAGACCCAGTACTTC. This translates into CASSVEEGQGWETQYF.

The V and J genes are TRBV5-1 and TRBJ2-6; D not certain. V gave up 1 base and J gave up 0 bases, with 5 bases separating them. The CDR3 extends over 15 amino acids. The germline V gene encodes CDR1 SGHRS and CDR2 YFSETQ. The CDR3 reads CASSLPNSGANVLTF. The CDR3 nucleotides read TGCGCCAGCAGCTTGCCGAACTCTGGGGCCAACGTCCTGACTTTC.

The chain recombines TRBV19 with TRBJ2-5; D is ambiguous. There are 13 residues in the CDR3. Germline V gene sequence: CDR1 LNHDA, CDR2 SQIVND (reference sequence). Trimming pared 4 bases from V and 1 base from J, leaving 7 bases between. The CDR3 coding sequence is TGTGCCAGTAGTAAGCAGATCCAAGAGACCCAGTACTTC. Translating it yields CASSKQIQETQYF. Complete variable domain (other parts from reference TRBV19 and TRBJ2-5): DGGITQSPKYLFRKEGQNVTLSCEQNLNHDAMYWYRQDPGQGLRLIYYSQIVNDFQKGDIAEGYSVSREKKESFPLTVTSAQKNPTAFYLCASSKQIQETQYFGPGTRLLVL.

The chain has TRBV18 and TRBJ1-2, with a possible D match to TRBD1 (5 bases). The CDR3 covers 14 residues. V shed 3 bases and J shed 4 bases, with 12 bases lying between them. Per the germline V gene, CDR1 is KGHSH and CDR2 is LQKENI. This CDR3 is CASSPSGLSYGYTF. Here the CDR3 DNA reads TGTGCCAGCTCACCCTCGGGACTTTCCTATGGCTACACCTTC. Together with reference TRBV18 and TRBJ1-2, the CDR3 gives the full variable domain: NAGVMQNPRHLVRRRGQEARLRCSPMKGHSHVYWYRQLPEEGLKFMVYLQKENIIDESGMPKERFSAEFPKEGPSILRIQQVVRGDSAAYFCASSPSGLSYGYTFGSGTRLTVV.

CDR3 nucleotides: TGTGCCAGCAGCCCTACAGGGGCTGGAAACACCATATATTTT. Protein product: CASSPTGAGNTIYF. The V and J genes are TRBV14 and TRBJ1-3; 7 bases are a match to TRBD1. V shed 4 bases, J shed 2 bases, and the junction held 2 bases outside the gene matches. CDR3 length equals 14 residues. Germline-derived CDR1 and CDR2 are SGHDN and FVKESK.

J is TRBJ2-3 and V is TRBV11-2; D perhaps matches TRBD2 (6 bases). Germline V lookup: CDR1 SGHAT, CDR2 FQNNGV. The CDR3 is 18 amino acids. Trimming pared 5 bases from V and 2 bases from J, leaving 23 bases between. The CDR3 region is CASSLSPPGGATTDTQYF. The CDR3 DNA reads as TGTGCCAGCAGCCTATCTCCCCCTGGCGGGGCCACCACAGATACGCAGTATTTT. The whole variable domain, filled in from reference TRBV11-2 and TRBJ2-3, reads EAGVAQSPRYKIIEKRQSVAFWCNPISGHATLYWYQQILGQGPKLLIQFQNNGVVDDSQLPKDRFSAERLKGVDSTLKIQPAKLEDSAVYLCASSLSPPGGATTDTQYFGPGTRLTVL.

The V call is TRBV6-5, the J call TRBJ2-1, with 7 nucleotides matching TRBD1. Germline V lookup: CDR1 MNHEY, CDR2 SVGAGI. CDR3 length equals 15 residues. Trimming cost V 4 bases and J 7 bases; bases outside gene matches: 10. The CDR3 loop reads CASSSGRTGANEQFF. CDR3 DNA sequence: TGTGCCAGCAGTTCCGGTCGGACAGGTGCGAATGAGCAGTTCTTC.

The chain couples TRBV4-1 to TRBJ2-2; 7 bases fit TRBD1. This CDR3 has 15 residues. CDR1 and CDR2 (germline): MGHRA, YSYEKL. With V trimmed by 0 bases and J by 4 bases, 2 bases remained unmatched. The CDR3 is CASSQENRGTGELFF. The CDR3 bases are TGCGCCAGCAGCCAAGAGAACAGGGGCACCGGGGAGCTGTTTTTT.

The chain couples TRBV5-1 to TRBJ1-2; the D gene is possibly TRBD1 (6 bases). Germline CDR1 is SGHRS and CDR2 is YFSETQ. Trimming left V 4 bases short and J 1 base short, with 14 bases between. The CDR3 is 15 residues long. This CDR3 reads CASSTLGAVNYGYTF. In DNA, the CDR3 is TGCGCCAGCAGCACACTGGGGGCAGTTAACTATGGCTACACCTTC. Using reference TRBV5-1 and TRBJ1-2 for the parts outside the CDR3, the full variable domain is KAGVTQTPRYLIKTRGQQVTLSCSPISGHRSVSWYQQTPGQGLQFLFEYFSETQRNKGNFPGRFSGRQFSNSRSEMNVSTLELGDSALYLCASSTLGAVNYGYTFGSGTRLTVV.

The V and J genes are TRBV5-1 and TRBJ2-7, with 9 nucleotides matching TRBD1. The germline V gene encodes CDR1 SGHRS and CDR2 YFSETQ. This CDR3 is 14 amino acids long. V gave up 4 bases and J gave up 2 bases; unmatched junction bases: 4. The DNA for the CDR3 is TGCGCCAGCAGCCAGGGACAGGGAACCTACGAGCAGTACTTC. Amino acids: CASSQGQGTYEQYF.

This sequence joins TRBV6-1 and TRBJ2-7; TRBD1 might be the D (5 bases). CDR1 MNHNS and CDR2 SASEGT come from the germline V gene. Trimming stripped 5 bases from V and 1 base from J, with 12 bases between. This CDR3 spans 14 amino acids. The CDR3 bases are TGTGCCAGCAGTTCCGTACAGGATTCCTACGAGCAGTACTTC. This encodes CASSSVQDSYEQYF.

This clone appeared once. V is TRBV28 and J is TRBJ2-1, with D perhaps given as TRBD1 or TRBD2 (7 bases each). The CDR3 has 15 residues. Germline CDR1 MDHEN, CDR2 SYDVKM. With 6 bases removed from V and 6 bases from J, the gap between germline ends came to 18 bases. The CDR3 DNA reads TGTGCCAGCAGCAGGGGGGGCCTGGGTTTCAATGAGCAGTTCTTC. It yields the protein CASSRGGLGFNEQFF.